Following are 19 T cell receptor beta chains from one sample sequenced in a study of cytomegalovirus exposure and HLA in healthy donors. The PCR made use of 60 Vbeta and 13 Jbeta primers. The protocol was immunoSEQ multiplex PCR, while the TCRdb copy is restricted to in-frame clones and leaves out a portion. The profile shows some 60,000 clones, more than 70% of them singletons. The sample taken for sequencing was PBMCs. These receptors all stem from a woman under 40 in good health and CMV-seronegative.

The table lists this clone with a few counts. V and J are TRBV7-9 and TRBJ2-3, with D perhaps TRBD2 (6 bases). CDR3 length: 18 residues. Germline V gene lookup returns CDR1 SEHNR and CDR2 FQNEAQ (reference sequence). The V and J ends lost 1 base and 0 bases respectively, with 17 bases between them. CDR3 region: CASSLDKVGTSSTDTQYF. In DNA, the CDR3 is TGTGCCAGCAGCTTAGATAAGGTCGGGACTTCTAGCACAGATACGCAGTATTTT.

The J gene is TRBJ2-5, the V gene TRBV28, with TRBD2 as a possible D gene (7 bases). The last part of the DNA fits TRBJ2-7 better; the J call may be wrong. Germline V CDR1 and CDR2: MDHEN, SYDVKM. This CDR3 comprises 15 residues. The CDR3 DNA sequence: TGTGCCAGCAGGGGGAGGGGGAGCGGCTCCTACGAGCAGTACTTC. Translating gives CASRGRGSGSYEQYF.

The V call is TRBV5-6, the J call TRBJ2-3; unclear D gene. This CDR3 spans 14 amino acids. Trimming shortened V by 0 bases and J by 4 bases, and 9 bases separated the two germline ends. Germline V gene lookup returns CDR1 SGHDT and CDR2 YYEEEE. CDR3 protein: CASSLGAGSDTQYF. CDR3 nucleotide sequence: TGTGCCAGCAGCTTGGGTGCCGGTTCAGATACGCAGTATTTT.

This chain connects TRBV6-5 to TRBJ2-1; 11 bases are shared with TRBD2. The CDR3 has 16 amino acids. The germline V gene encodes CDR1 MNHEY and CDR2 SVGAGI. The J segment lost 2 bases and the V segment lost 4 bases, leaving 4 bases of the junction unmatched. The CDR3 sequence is CASSWGLAATYNEQFF. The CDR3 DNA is TGTGCCAGCAGTTGGGGACTAGCGGCCACCTACAATGAGCAGTTCTTC.

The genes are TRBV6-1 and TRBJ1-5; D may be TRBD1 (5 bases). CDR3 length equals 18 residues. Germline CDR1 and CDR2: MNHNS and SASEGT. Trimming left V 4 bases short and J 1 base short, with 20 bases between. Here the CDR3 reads CASSGRRGVQPSNQPQHF. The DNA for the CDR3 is TGTGCCAGCAGTGGACGCCGGGGGGTACAACCGAGCAATCAGCCCCAGCATTTT.

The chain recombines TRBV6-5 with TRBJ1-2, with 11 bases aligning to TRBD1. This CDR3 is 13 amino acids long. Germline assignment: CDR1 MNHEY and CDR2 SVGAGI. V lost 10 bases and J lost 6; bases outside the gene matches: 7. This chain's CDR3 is CATGTGGLDGYTF. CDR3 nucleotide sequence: TGTGCCACTGGGACAGGGGGGCTTGATGGCTACACCTTC.

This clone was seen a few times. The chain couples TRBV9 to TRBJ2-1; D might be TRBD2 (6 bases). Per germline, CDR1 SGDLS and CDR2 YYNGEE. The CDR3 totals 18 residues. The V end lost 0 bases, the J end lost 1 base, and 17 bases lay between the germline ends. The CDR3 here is CASSVALGRGRSYNEQFF. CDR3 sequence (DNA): TGTGCCAGCAGCGTAGCTCTGGGGAGAGGGAGGTCCTACAATGAGCAGTTCTTC. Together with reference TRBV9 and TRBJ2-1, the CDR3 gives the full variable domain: DSGVTQTPKHLITATGQRVTLRCSPRSGDLSVYWYQQSLDQGLQFLIQYYNGEERAKGNILERFSAQQFPDLHSELNLSSLELGDSALYFCASSVALGRGRSYNEQFFGPGTRLTVL.

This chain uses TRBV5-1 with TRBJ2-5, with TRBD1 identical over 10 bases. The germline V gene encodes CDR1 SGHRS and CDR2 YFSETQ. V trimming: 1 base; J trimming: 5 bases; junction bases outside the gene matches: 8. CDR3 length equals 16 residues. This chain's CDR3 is CASSLPAGTGAETQYF. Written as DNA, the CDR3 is TGCGCCAGCAGCTTGCCAGCCGGGACAGGGGCCGAGACCCAGTACTTC. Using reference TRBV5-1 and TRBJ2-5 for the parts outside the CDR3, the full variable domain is KAGVTQTPRYLIKTRGQQVTLSCSPISGHRSVSWYQQTPGQGLQFLFEYFSETQRNKGNFPGRFSGRQFSNSRSEMNVSTLELGDSALYLCASSLPAGTGAETQYFGPGTRLLVL.

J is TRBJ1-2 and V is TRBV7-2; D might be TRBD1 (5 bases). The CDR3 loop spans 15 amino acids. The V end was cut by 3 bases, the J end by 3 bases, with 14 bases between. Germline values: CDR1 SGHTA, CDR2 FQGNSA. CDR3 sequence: CASSFNSAGHYGYTF. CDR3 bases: TGTGCCAGCAGCTTTAACTCGGCGGGGCACTATGGCTACACCTTC.

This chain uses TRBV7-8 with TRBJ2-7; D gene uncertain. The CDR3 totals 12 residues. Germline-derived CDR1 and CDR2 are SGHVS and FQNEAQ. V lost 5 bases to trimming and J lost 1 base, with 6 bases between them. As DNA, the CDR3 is TGTGCCAGCAGCCTATCATCCTACGAGCAGTACTTC. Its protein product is CASSLSSYEQYF.

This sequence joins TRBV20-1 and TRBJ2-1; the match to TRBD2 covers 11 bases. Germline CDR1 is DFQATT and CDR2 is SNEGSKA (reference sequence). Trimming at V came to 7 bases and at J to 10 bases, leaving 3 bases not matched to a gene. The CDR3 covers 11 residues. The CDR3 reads CSERLAGEQFF. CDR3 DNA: TGCAGTGAACGACTAGCGGGGGAGCAGTTCTTC.

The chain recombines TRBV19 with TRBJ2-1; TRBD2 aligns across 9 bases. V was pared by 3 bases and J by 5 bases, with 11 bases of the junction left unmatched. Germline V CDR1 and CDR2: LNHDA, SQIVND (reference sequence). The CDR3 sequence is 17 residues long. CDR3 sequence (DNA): TGTGCCAGTAGTATTTACTTCAGAGCGGGAGGCAACAATGAGCAGTTCTTC. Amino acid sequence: CASSIYFRAGGNNEQFF.

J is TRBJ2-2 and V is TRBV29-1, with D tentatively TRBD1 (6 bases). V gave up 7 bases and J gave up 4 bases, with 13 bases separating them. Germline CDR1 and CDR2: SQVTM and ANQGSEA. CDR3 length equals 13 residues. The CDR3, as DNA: TGCAGCGGGCAGGGGCCCGCCACCGGGGAGCTGTTTTTT. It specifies CSGQGPATGELFF.

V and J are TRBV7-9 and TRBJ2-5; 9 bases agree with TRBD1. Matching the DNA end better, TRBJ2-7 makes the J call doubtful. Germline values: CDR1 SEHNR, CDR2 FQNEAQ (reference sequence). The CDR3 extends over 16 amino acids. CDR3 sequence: CASSLRGTGSSYEQYF. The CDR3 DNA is TGTGCCAGCAGCTTAAGGGGGACAGGGAGCTCCTACGAGCAGTACTTC.

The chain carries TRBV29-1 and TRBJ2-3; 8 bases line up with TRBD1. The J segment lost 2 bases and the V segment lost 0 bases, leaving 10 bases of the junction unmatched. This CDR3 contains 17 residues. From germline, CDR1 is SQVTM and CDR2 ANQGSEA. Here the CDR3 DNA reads TGCAGCGTTGAAGAATCAGCGACAGGGGTATACACAGATACGCAGTATTTT. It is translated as CSVEESATGVYTDTQYF.

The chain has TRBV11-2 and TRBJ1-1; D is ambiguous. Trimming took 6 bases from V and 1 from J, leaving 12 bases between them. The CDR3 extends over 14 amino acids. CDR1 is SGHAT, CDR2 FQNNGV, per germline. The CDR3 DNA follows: TGTGCCAGCAGACCCGGCTACAGGAACACTGAAGCTTTCTTT. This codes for CASRPGYRNTEAFF.

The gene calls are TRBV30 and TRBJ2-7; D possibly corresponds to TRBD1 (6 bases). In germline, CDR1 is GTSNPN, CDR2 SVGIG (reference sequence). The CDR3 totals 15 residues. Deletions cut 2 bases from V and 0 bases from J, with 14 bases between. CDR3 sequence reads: CAWSPWTAFSYEQYF. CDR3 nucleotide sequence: TGTGCCTGGAGTCCTTGGACAGCCTTCTCCTACGAGCAGTACTTC.

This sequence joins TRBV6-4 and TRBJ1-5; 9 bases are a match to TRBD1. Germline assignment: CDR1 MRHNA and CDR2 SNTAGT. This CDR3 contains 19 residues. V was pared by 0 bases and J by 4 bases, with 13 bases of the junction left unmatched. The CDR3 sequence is CASSDSKPGQGSRNQPQHF. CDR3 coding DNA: TGTGCCAGCAGTGACTCTAAGCCGGGACAGGGATCCAGAAATCAGCCCCAGCATTTT.

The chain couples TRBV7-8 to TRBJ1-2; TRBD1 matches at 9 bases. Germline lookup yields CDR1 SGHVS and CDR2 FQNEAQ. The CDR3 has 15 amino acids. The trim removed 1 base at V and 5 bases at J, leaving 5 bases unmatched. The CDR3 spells CASSLEGTGNYGYTF. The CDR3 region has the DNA TGTGCCAGCAGCTTAGAGGGGACAGGGAATTATGGCTACACCTTC.